A single sample gave rise to the 2 T cell receptor beta chains below, sequenced in a study of T cells in narcolepsy. Sequencing was performed with immunoSEQ multiplex PCR; in TCRdb, only in-frame clones are kept and a portion is missing. The sample carries around 34,000 clones, 60% to 85% recorded once. The sample comprised memory (CD45RA-) CD4+ T cells from blood. The receptor source for this set is a human donor in good health.

V is TRBV4-1 and J is TRBJ1-3; the D is unclear. The CDR3 covers 15 residues. Trimming took off 2 bases at V and 0 bases at J, with 8 bases between the two ends. Germline V CDR1 and CDR2: MGHRA, YSYEKL. CDR3 in DNA: TGCGCCAGCAGCCAACGGACGGACTCTGGAAACACCATATATTTT. Translating it yields CASSQRTDSGNTIYF.

V usage is TRBV5-1 and J usage is TRBJ1-2; D ambiguous. V was shortened by 7 bases and J by 3 bases, with 10 bases between the two germline ends. This CDR3 has 12 residues. Germline V CDR1 and CDR2: SGHRS, YFSETQ. CDR3 amino acids: CASRESDYGYTF. The CDR3 nucleotides read TGCGCCAGCCGTGAGAGCGACTATGGCTACACCTTC.